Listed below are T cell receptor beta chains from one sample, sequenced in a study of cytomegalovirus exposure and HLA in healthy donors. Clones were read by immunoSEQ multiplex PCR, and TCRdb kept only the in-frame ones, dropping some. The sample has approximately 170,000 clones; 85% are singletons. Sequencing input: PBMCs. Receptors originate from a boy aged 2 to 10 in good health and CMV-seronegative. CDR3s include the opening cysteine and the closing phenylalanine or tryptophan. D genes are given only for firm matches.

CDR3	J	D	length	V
CAWIPGGRVIVGELFF	TRBJ2-2	.	16	TRBV30
CASSPGTSGAGGEQYF	TRBJ2-7	TRBD2	16	TRBV18
CAISDRKETQYF	TRBJ2-5	.	12	TRBV10-3
CASSQVRGQGNSEQFF	TRBJ2-1	TRBD1	16	TRBV7-9
CASSEVLSGGYNEQFF	TRBJ2-1	TRBD2	16	TRBV6-1
CASSFGTGDYEQFF	TRBJ2-1	TRBD1	14	TRBV27
CASSLGRSGGASDTQYF	TRBJ2-3	TRBD2	17	TRBV5-1
CASRPRQGTVEKLFF	TRBJ1-4	TRBD1	15	TRBV28
CASSPDFFWEGKNEKLFF	TRBJ1-4	.	18	TRBV28
CASSSFRDSRTDTQYF	TRBJ2-3	.	16	TRBV28
CASSLSRTGQKTNYGYTF	TRBJ1-2	TRBD1	18	TRBV27
CASSFIAGGNQETQYF	TRBJ2-5	TRBD2	16	TRBV5-1
CASGLYEQYF	TRBJ2-7	.	10	TRBV2
CARILTGTFTGNTIYF	TRBJ1-3	.	16	TRBV27
CAISESGRDQYEQYF	TRBJ2-7	.	15	TRBV10-3